Listed here are 7 T cell receptor beta chains from one sample, sequenced in a study of blood T cell repertoires in COVID-19. Clones were read by immunoSEQ multiplex PCR, and TCRdb kept only the in-frame ones, dropping some. The sample has hundreds of thousands of clones; about 87% are singletons. Sequencing was performed on peripheral blood. These receptors were obtained from a woman aged 50 to 60 with COVID-19, enrolled during active disease.

This clone was detected only once. The gene calls are TRBV5-4 and TRBJ2-2, with 9 nucleotides matching TRBD1. CDR3 size: 16 residues. Trimming took 3 bases from V and 5 from J; bases not matched to a gene: 8. The V gene's germline CDR1 is SGHNT and CDR2 YYREEE (reference sequence). The CDR3, as DNA: TGTGCCAGCAGCTGGAGGACAGGGGCGGTGACCGGGGAGCTGTTTTTT. This encodes CASSWRTGAVTGELFF.

The chain recombines TRBV2 with TRBJ1-2; 7 nucleotides line up with TRBD1. Per the germline V gene, CDR1 is SNHLY and CDR2 is FYNNEI. CDR3 size: 16 residues. The V gene end was trimmed by 4 bases and the J gene end by 2 bases; junction bases not matched to a gene: 10. The CDR3 nucleotides are TGTGCCAGCAGTGGAGCCACGTCAGGGGGAAACTATGGCTACACCTTC. As protein: CASSGATSGGNYGYTF.

J is TRBJ1-1 and V is TRBV4-1, with D possibly TRBD1 on 6 matching bases. CDR3 length: 17 amino acids. Looked up from germline, CDR1 is MGHRA and CDR2 is YSYEKL. With 0 bases removed from V and 0 bases from J, the gap between germline ends came to 14 bases. CDR3 loop: CASSQERRGHLNTEAFF. The CDR3 region has the DNA TGCGCCAGCAGCCAAGAGCGACGGGGACACTTGAACACTGAAGCTTTCTTT.

The chain recombines TRBV5-4 with TRBJ2-2; D is unresolved. The V end lost 4 bases, the J end lost 7 bases, and 17 bases lay between the germline ends. Germline CDR1 and CDR2: SGHNT and YYREEE (reference sequence). CDR3 size: 15 residues. CDR3 protein: CASSPRQSPNGELFF. As DNA, the CDR3 is TGTGCCAGCAGCCCCCGACAAAGTCCGAACGGGGAGCTGTTTTTT.

V gene TRBV11-3 combines with J gene TRBJ2-7; 16 bases are shared with TRBD2. The germline CDR1 and CDR2 sequences are SGHNT and YENEEA. The CDR3 extends over 15 amino acids. Trimming cost V 10 bases and J 2 bases; bases outside gene matches: 5. The CDR3 region has the DNA TGTGCCACATGGGGACTAGCGGGAGGGACCTACGAGCAGTACTTC. Translated, it gives CATWGLAGGTYEQYF.

The chain recombines TRBV24-1 with TRBJ1-2; 12 nucleotides match TRBD1. Per the germline V gene, CDR1 is KGHDR and CDR2 is SFDVKD. V trimming: 12 bases; J trimming: 8 bases; junction bases outside the gene matches: 6. This CDR3 spans 12 amino acids. CDR3 nucleotide sequence: TGTGCCGTCCGGGACAGGGGGCGCGGCTACACCTTC. The encoded protein is CAVRDRGRGYTF.

The rearrangement links TRBV18 to TRBJ2-4, with 14 positions matching TRBD2. The V and J ends lost 3 bases and 3 bases, in that order; junction bases with no gene match: 4. Per the germline V gene, CDR1 is KGHSH and CDR2 is LQKENI. The CDR3 covers 17 residues. The CDR3 reads CASSPGLAGGDKNIQYF. For the CDR3, the DNA is TGTGCCAGCTCACCCGGACTAGCGGGAGGCGACAAAAACATTCAGTACTTC. Drawing the rest from reference TRBV18 and TRBJ2-4, the complete variable domain is NAGVMQNPRHLVRRRGQEARLRCSPMKGHSHVYWYRQLPEEGLKFMVYLQKENIIDESGMPKERFSAEFPKEGPSILRIQQVVRGDSAAYFCASSPGLAGGDKNIQYFGAGTRLSVL.